This is a list of T cell receptor beta chains from one sample in a study of T-cell memory formation after mild COVID-19. TCRdb used MiXCR to reprocess the 5' RACE reads, holding one entry per CDR3 protein. Of roughly 380,000 distinct CDR3 sequences listed, around 27% are singletons. Sequencing was carried out using PBMCs or a T cell subset sorted from them (not recorded which). The receptors were gathered from an adult woman who had mild COVID-19 (a few samples of this study predate the infection). Cell type and time point are not known. The conserved cysteine and the conserved F or W are not part of the CDR3 here. Fields, in order: V gene, CDR3 protein.

V gene: TRBV24-1; CDR3 protein: ATSELNEQF
V gene: TRBV7-2; CDR3 protein: ASSPMGLTLKGELF
V gene: TRBV10-3; CDR3 protein: AISESEASSGANVLT
V gene: TRBV9; CDR3 protein: ASSGGFPKSTQY
V gene: TRBV29-1; CDR3 protein: SVESGTGPYEQY
V gene: TRBV7-9; CDR3 protein: ASSVTGNSYEQY
V gene: TRBV24-1; CDR3 protein: ATSDIQGPMNTEAF
V gene: TRBV2; CDR3 protein: ASSEWGARNQPQH
V gene: TRBV25-1; CDR3 protein: ASSEAFPYEQY
V gene: TRBV7-2; CDR3 protein: ASSPEGGGQPQH
V gene: TRBV5-1; CDR3 protein: ASSLEAGSVDQPQH
V gene: TRBV6-5; CDR3 protein: ASTATGWEQY
V gene: TRBV6-2/TRBV6-3; CDR3 protein: ASRLDGIGETQY
V gene: TRBV6-5; CDR3 protein: ASSNNNSPEPQY
V gene: TRBV7-9; CDR3 protein: ASSLARRGVYNEQF
V gene: TRBV7-2; CDR3 protein: ASSLRGLTRANEQF
V gene: TRBV7-9; CDR3 protein: ASSLRQSPTDTQY
V gene: TRBV5-1; CDR3 protein: ASSLEGSGGEYNEQF
V gene: TRBV3-1; CDR3 protein: ASSKTHPAGGNTDTQY
V gene: TRBV5-1; CDR3 protein: ASSLGSVDRPRANYGYT
V gene: TRBV5-1; CDR3 protein: ASSLVGGIPSTDTQY
V gene: TRBV10-3; CDR3 protein: AISGDRVITDTQY
V gene: TRBV6-6; CDR3 protein: ASNNGTAPEAF
V gene: TRBV2; CDR3 protein: ASSLALAGESEQY
V gene: TRBV20-1; CDR3 protein: SARIPNSGNTIY
V gene: TRBV2; CDR3 protein: ASRVTAASTDTQY
V gene: TRBV12-3/TRBV12-4; CDR3 protein: ASSSTSVGSYEQY
V gene: TRBV27; CDR3 protein: ASSLSGQGHETQY
V gene: TRBV7-6; CDR3 protein: ASSSDQSGWETQY
V gene: TRBV7-9; CDR3 protein: ASSFLAGGTDTQY
V gene: TRBV27; CDR3 protein: ASSFSDGLGETQY
V gene: TRBV12-3/TRBV12-4; CDR3 protein: ASSLAGGLIYEQY
V gene: TRBV6-5; CDR3 protein: ASSYSRTGETEAF
V gene: TRBV20-1; CDR3 protein: SANKGHEQF
V gene: TRBV7-8; CDR3 protein: ASSLVPPGPYNEQF
V gene: TRBV9; CDR3 protein: ASSVRPGTARYGYT
V gene: TRBV4-2; CDR3 protein: ASSQDNGGGGRGEKLF
V gene: TRBV5-6; CDR3 protein: ASSIGTLYAEAF
V gene: TRBV20-1; CDR3 protein: SAIPGLANKETQY
V gene: TRBV7-6; CDR3 protein: ASSSGLAETQY
V gene: TRBV20-1; CDR3 protein: SAAGTSAYEQY
V gene: TRBV7-9; CDR3 protein: ASSLETGLQY
V gene: TRBV6-5; CDR3 protein: ASSSRRGLTGELF
V gene: TRBV18; CDR3 protein: ASSPVNPGGAESPLH
V gene: TRBV7-6; CDR3 protein: ASSLRPGSPDTQY
V gene: TRBV20-1; CDR3 protein: SALRQNYEQY
V gene: TRBV6-6; CDR3 protein: ASSYSGPGNTIY
V gene: TRBV7-2; CDR3 protein: ASSLEGLASGEQF
V gene: TRBV7-9; CDR3 protein: ASSWGFGYNSPLH
V gene: TRBV19; CDR3 protein: ASSSRASTDTQY
V gene: TRBV20-1; CDR3 protein: SAKLQGLETQY
V gene: TRBV9; CDR3 protein: ASSASVEETQY
V gene: TRBV5-6; CDR3 protein: ASSLGSGPGNSPLH
V gene: TRBV5-1; CDR3 protein: ASSLGGLAGVDEQF
V gene: TRBV7-9; CDR3 protein: ASSLPGLSNYEQY
V gene: TRBV14; CDR3 protein: ASSQRTGVRSYEQY
V gene: TRBV5-5; CDR3 protein: ASSLAGGHQSQH
V gene: TRBV12-3/TRBV12-4; CDR3 protein: ASSLPGQGGLYGYT
V gene: TRBV5-1; CDR3 protein: ASSFGRKNTGELF